The 9 T cell receptor beta chains in this list originate from one sample, sequenced in a study of early T cells in non-severe SARS-CoV-2 infection. TCRdb ran MiXCR on the 5' RACE reads and lists one entry per CDR3 protein. The table includes tens of thousands of distinct CDR3 sequences, less than 15% detected once. The sample taken for sequencing was whole blood. Every receptor here comes from an adult who was a healthcare worker with PCR-confirmed SARS-CoV-2 infection or an uninfected control (not recorded which).

The chain carries TRBV29-1 and TRBJ1-3, with D hard to call. Germline CDR1 reads SQVTM; CDR2 reads ANQGSEA. CDR3 length: 12 residues. V dropped 0 bases and J dropped 4 bases, with 4 bases sitting between them. Here the CDR3 DNA reads TGCAGCGTTGAAGAGCAGGGAAACACCATATATTTT. Translation: CSVEEQGNTIYF.

This clonotype was observed at least ten times. This chain uses TRBV6-4 with TRBJ1-1, with 7 bases identical to TRBD1. Germline lookup yields CDR1 MRHNA and CDR2 SNTAGT. The length of the CDR3 is 15 residues. V dropped 0 bases and J dropped 2; count of bases not matched to a gene: 3. CDR3 sequence reads: CASSDSGTANTEAFF. CDR3 DNA sequence: TGTGCCAGCAGTGACTCAGGGACAGCTAACACTGAAGCTTTCTTT.

The sample holds a few counts of this clonotype. This chain joins TRBV5-4 and TRBJ2-3; D uncertain. CDR3 length equals 15 residues. CDR1 and CDR2 from the germline V gene are SGHNT and YYREEE (reference sequence). Trimming shortened V by 1 base and J by 4 bases, and 13 bases separated the two germline ends. DNA for the CDR3: TGTGCCAGCAGCTTGTTGACTTCTGGCTCAGATACGCAGTATTTT. Translation gives CASSLLTSGSDTQYF.

V is TRBV20-1 and J is TRBJ2-2; possibly TRBD2 for D (6 bases). Between the trimmed V and J ends, which lost 6 bases and 7 bases, there was a span of 21 bases. The CDR3 sequence is 15 residues long. Germline CDR1 is DFQATT and CDR2 is SNEGSKA (reference sequence). The chain's CDR3 is CSAPDGAGGVGELFF. CDR3 nucleotide sequence: TGCAGTGCGCCCGACGGAGCGGGCGGGGTCGGGGAGCTGTTTTTT.

This clonotype came up many times. This chain links TRBV6-5 with TRBJ1-1; D gene unclear. Germline assignment: CDR1 MNHEY and CDR2 SVGAGI. The CDR3 runs 13 residues. The ends were cut back, 6 bases at V and 7 bases at J, with 15 bases in the middle. The CDR3: CASSPPGSNEAFF. CDR3 in DNA: TGTGCCAGCAGCCCCCCGGGGAGCAATGAAGCTTTCTTT.

This clonotype has more than one count but fewer than ten. This rearrangement joins TRBV28 to TRBJ2-1; possibly TRBD1 or TRBD2 for D (5 bases each). The V end was cut by 5 bases, the J end by 1 base, with 18 bases between. The CDR3 spans 17 residues. CDR1 and CDR2 from the germline V gene are MDHEN and SYDVKM. This CDR3 is CASSTPRERGSYNEQFF. The CDR3 nucleotides are TGTGCCAGCAGTACCCCACGGGAAAGGGGATCCTACAATGAGCAGTTCTTC.

This chain uses TRBV4-1 with TRBJ2-2; D is undetermined. The germline gives CDR1 MGHRA, CDR2 YSYEKL. There are 17 residues in the CDR3. V lost 0 bases and J lost 6, with 17 bases in between. CDR3: CASSQEEGLMGSGELFF. The CDR3 nucleotides are TGCGCCAGCAGCCAAGAGGAAGGGCTGATGGGGTCCGGGGAGCTGTTTTTT.

V usage is TRBV7-9 and J usage is TRBJ2-5, with a weak D call TRBD1 (7 bases). The germline CDR1 and CDR2 sequences are SEHNR and FQNEAQ (reference sequence). Trimming stripped 5 bases from V and 3 bases from J, with 16 bases between. The CDR3 covers 15 residues. CDR3 region: CASSPQGGGEETQYF. Here the CDR3 DNA reads TGTGCCAGCAGCCCCCAAGGAGGGGGCGAAGAGACCCAGTACTTC.

This clonotype has more than one count but fewer than ten. The V gene is TRBV4-2, the J gene TRBJ2-3, with TRBD2 as a possible D gene (6 bases). Trimming left V 1 base short and J 0 bases short, with 17 bases between. Per the germline V gene, CDR1 is LGHNA and CDR2 is YNFKEQ. The CDR3 consists of 18 residues. The CDR3 DNA reads TGTGCCAGCAGCCAAGTTCCGGGGGTACTTACTAGCACAGATACGCAGTATTTT. This gives the protein CASSQVPGVLTSTDTQYF.